Listed below are T cell receptor beta chains from one sample, sequenced in a study of blood T cells in healthy people across ages. One entry per CDR3 protein results from TCRdb running MiXCR on the 5' RACE reads. The sample lists around 2 million distinct CDR3 sequences; 30% to 40% were seen once. The specimen sequenced was blood. The receptors were gathered from a human donor in good health. Each CDR3 is given with its conserved first and last residue. The D gene is left open where the match is weak. Size is omitted from some rows. Given values are once, few, many or a class for expanded clones.

size | J | V | D | DNA | CDR3
many | TRBJ1-2 | TRBV20-1 | NA | TGCAGTGCTACAGGGTACTATGGCTACACCTTC | CSATGYYGYTF
NA | TRBJ1-4 | TRBV6-6 | NA | TGTGCCAGCAGTTATAGAGGAGGGGTGGAAAAACTGTTTTTT | CASSYRGGVEKLFF
NA | TRBJ2-7 | TRBV5-1 | TRBD2 | TGCGCCAGCAGCTTGGTAGGGACTAGCGTCTACGAGCAGTACTTC | CASSLVGTSVYEQYF
NA | TRBJ1-1 | TRBV9 | NA | TGTGCCAGCAGCGTAGATCGGGGAGGGAGTGAGAGCACTGAAGCTTTCTTT | CASSVDRGGSESTEAFF
NA | TRBJ2-7 | TRBV15 | NA | TGTGCCACCAGCAGAGATAGGGGATACGTGCAGTACTTC | CATSRDRGYVQYF
NA | TRBJ2-1 | TRBV20-1 | NA | TGCAGTGCTATCGCTGGGGGGTACAATGAGCAGTTCTTC | CSAIAGGYNEQFF
NA | TRBJ1-4 | TRBV4-2 | NA | TGTGCCAGCAGCCAGGCGGGAGGGGACGAAAAACTGTTTTTT | CASSQAGGDEKLFF
NA | TRBJ2-7 | TRBV7-2 | NA | TGTGCCAGCAGCACCAGAGGACACCACTACGAGCAGTACTTC | CASSTRGHHYEQYF
NA | TRBJ2-7 | TRBV7-9 | TRBD2 | TGTGCCAGCAGCCAAGCGGCAGCGGGGGGGTTCGAGCAGTACTTC | CASSQAAAGGFEQYF
few | TRBJ2-3 | TRBV6-5 | NA | TGTGCCAGCAGTTACTCGTTCCTCACAGATACGCAGTATTTT | CASSYSFLTDTQYF
once | TRBJ2-4 | TRBV6-5 | TRBD2 | TGTGCCACTAAACGGGGGGGCAGGTACATTCAGTACTTC | CATKRGGRYIQYF
NA | TRBJ2-3 | TRBV20-1 | TRBD2 | TGCAGTGCTAGAAGACTAGCGCCTTACACAGATACGCAGTATTTT | CSARRLAPYTDTQYF
NA | TRBJ1-2 | TRBV15 | TRBD1 | TGTGCCTCCAGCAGAGATATAGGGACAGGCTATGGCTACACCTTC | CASSRDIGTGYGYTF
few | TRBJ1-2 | TRBV7-2 | NA | TGTGCCAGCAGCATGGAGGGTTGGGACTATGGCTACACCTTC | CASSMEGWDYGYTF
once | TRBJ2-3 | TRBV7-2 | TRBD2 | TGTGCCAGCAGCTTAGAGCTAGCGGGGCTCTCGAATACAGATACGCAGTATTTT | CASSLELAGLSNTDTQYF
NA | TRBJ2-1 | TRBV9 | NA | TGTGCCAGCAGCGCACAGGGTGATGAGCAGTTCTTC | CASSAQGDEQFF
NA | TRBJ2-7 | TRBV20-1 | TRBD1 | TGCAGTGCTAGGGGGATAGGGGGACAGGGGGCCTACGAGCAGTACTTC | CSARGIGGQGAYEQYF
once | TRBJ1-5 | TRBV12-3/TRBV12-4 | NA | TGTGCCAGCAGCCTCGAGGGATGGGGTTTGAGCAATCAGCCCCAGCATTTT | CASSLEGWGLSNQPQHF
NA | TRBJ2-5 | TRBV5-1 | NA | TGCGCCAGCAGCTTGGTCGCGGCAGAACAAGAGACCCAGTACTTC | CASSLVAAEQETQYF
NA | TRBJ1-1 | TRBV29-1 | TRBD1 | TGCAGCGTTGAGGGGGACAGCGGCGGGGCTTTCTTT | CSVEGDSGGAFF
NA | TRBJ2-3 | TRBV28 | TRBD1 | TGTGCCAGCAGATTTACAGGGGAGACTACGCAGTATTTT | CASRFTGETTQYF
NA | TRBJ2-5 | TRBV20-1 | NA | TGCAGTGCTAGAGATCGATTACTAGATGGAGAGACCCAGTACTTC | CSARDRLLDGETQYF
few | TRBJ2-7 | TRBV11-2 | NA | TGTGCCAGCAGTCCTCTCCCGAGCGAGCAGTACTTC | CASSPLPSEQYF
NA | TRBJ1-2 | TRBV5-1 | NA | TGCGCCAGCAGCTTGCGGGGGGACGGTGGCTACACCTTC | CASSLRGDGGYTF